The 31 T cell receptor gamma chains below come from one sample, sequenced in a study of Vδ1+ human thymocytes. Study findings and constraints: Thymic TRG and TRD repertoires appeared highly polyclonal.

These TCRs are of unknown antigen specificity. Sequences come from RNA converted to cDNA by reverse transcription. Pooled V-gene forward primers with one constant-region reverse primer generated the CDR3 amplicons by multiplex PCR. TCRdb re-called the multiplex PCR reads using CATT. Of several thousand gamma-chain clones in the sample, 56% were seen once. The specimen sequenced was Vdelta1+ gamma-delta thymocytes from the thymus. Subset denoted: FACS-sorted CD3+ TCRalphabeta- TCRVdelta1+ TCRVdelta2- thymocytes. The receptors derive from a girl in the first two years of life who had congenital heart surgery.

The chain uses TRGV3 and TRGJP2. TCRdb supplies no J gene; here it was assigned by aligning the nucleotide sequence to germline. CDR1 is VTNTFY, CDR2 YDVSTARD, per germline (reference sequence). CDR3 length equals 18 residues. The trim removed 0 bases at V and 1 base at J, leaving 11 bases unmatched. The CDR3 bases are TGTGCCACCTGGGACAGGAAAGAGGGAAGTAGTAGTGATTGGATCAAGACGTTT. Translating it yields CATWDRKEGSSSDWIKTF.

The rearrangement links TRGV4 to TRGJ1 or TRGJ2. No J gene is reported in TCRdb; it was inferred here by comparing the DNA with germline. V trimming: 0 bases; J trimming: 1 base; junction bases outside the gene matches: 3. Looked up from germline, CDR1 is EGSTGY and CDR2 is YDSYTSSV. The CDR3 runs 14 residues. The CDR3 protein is CATWDGFNYYKKLF. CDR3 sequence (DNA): TGTGCCACCTGGGATGGGTTCAATTATTATAAGAAACTCTTT.

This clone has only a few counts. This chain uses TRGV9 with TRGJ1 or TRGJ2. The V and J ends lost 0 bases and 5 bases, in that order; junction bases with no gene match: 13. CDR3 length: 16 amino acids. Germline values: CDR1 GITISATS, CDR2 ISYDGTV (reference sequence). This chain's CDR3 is CALWEVLIGFDYKKLF. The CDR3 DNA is TGTGCCTTGTGGGAGGTGCTGATTGGGTTTGATTATAAGAAACTCTTT.

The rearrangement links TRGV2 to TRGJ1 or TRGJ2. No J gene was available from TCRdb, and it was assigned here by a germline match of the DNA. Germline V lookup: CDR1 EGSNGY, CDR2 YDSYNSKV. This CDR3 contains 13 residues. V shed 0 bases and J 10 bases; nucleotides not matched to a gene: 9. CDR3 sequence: CATWDGLGRKKLF. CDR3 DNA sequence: TGTGCCACCTGGGACGGGCTCGGGCGGAAGAAACTCTTT.

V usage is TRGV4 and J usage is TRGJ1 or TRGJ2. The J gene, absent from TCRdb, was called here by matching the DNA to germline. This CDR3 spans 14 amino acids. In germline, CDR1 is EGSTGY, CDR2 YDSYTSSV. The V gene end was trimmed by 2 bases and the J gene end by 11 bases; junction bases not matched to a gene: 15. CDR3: CATWDEPGGEEKLF. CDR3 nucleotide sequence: TGTGCCACCTGGGATGAGCCGGGGGGTGAAGAGAAACTCTTT.

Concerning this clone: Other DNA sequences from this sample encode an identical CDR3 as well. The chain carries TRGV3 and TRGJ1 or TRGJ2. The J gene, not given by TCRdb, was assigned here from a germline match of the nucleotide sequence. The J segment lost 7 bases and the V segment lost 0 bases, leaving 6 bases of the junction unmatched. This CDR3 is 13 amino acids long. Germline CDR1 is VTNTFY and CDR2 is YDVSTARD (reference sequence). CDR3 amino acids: CATWDRRGYKKLF. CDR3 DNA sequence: TGTGCCACCTGGGACAGGCGGGGATATAAGAAACTCTTT.

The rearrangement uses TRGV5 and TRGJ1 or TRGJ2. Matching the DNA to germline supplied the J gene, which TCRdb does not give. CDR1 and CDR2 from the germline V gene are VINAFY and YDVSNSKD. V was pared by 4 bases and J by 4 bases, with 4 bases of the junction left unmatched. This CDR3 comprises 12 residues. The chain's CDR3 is CATWEYYYKKLF. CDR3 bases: TGTGCCACCTGGGAATACTATTATAAGAAACTCTTT.

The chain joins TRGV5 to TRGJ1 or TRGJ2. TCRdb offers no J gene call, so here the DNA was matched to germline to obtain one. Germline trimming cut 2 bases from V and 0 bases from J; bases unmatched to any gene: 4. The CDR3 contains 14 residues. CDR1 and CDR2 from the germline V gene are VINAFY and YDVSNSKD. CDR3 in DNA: TGTGCCACCTGGGACATACAGAATTATTATAAGAAACTCTTT. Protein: CATWDIQNYYKKLF.

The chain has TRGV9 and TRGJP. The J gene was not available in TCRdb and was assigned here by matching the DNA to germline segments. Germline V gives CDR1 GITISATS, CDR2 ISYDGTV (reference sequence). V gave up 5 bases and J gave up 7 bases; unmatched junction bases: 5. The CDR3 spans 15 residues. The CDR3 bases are TGTGCCTTGTGGGCCCCTGAGTTGGGCAAAAAAATCAAGGTATTT. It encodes CALWAPELGKKIKVF.

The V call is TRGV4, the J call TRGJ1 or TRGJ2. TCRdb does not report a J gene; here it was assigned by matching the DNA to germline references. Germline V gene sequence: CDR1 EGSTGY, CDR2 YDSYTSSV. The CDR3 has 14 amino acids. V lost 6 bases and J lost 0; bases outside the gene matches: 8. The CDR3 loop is CATWSRSNYYKKLF. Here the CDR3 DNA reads TGTGCCACCTGGTCACGTTCGAATTATTATAAGAAACTCTTT.

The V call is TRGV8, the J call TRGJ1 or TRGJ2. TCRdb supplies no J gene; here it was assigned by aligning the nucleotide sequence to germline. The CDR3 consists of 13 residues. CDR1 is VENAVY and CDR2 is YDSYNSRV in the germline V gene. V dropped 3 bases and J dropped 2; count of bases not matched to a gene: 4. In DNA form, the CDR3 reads TGTGCCACCTGGGATCGCTATTATTATAAGAAACTCTTT. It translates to CATWDRYYYKKLF.

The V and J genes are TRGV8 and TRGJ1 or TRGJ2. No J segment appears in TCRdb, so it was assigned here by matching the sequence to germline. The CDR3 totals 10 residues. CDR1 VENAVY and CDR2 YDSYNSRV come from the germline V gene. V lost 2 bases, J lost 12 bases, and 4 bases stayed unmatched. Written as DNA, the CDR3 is TGTGCCACCTGGGATATCGTGAAACTCTTT. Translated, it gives CATWDIVKLF.

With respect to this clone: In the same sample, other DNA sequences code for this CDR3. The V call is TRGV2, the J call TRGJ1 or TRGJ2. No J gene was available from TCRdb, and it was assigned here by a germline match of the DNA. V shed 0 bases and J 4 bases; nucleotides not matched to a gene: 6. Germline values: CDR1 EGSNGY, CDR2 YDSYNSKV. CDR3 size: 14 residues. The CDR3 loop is CATWDGRPYYKKLF. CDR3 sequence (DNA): TGTGCCACCTGGGACGGGCGTCCGTATTATAAGAAACTCTTT.

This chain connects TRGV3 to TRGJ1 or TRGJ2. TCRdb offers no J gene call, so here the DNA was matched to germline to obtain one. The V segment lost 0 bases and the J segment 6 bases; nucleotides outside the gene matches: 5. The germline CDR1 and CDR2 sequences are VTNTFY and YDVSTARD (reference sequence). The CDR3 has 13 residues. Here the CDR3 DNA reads TGTGCCACCTGGGACAGGCAATGTTATAAGAAACTCTTT. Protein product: CATWDRQCYKKLF.

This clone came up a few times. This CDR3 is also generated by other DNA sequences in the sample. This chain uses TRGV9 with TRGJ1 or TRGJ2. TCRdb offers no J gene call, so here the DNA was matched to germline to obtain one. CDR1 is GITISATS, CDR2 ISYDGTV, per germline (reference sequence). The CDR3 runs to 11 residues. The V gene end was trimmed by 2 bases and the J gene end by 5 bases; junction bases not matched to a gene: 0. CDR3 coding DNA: TGTGCCTTGTGGGAGGATTATAAGAAACTCTTT. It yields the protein CALWEDYKKLF.

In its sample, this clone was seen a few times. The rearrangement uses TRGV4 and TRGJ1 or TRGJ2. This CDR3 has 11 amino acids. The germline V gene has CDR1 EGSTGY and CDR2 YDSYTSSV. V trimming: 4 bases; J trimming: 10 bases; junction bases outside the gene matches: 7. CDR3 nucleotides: TGTGCCACCTGGGAAATGGGCAAGAAACTCTTT. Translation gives CATWEMGKKLF.

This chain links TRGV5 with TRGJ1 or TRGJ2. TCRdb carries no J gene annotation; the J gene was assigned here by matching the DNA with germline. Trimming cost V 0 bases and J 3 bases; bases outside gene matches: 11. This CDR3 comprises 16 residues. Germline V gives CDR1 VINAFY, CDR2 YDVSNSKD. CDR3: CATWDRLSGLYYKKLF. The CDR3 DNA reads TGTGCCACCTGGGACAGGCTTAGCGGCCTTTATTATAAGAAACTCTTT.

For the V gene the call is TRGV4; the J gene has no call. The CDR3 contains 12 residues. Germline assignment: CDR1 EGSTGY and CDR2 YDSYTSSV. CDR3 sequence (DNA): TGTGCCACCTGGGATAGGTATTATAAGAATCTCTTT. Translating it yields CATWDRYYKNLF.

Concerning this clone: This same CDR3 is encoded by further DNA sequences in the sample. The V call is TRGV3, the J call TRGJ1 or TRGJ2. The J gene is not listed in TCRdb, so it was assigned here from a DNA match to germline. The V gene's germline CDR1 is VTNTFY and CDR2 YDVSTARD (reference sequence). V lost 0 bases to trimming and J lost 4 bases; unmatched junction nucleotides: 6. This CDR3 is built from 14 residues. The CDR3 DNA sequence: TGTGCCACCTGGGACAGGCGGAGGTATTATAAGAAACTCTTT. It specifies CATWDRRRYYKKLF.

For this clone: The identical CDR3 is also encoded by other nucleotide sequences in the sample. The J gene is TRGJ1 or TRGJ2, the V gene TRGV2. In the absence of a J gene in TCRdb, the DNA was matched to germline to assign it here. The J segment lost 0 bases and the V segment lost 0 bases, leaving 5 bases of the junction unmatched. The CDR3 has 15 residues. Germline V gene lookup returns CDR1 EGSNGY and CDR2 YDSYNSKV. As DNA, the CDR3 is TGTGCCACCTGGGACGGGCCGGGGAATTATTATAAGAAACTCTTT. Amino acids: CATWDGPGNYYKKLF.

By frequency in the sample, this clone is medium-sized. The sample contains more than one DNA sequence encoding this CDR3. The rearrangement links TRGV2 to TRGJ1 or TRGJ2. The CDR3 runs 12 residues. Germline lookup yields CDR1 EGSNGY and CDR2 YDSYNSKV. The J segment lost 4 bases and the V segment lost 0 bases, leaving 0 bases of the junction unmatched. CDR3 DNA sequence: TGTGCCACCTGGGACGGGTATTATAAGAAACTCTTT. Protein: CATWDGYYKKLF.

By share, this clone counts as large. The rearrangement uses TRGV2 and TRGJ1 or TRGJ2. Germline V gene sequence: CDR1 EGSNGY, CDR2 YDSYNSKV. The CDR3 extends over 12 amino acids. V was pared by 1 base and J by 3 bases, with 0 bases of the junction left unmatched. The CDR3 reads CATWDGYYKKLF. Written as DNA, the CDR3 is TGTGCCACCTGGGACGGTTATTATAAGAAACTCTTT.

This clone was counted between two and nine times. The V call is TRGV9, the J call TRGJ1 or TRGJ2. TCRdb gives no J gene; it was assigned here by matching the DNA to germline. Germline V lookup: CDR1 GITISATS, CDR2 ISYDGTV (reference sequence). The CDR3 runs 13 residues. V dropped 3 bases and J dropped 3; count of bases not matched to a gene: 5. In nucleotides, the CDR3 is TGTGCCTTGTGGGAGACGTCTTATTATAAGAAACTCTTT. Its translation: CALWETSYYKKLF.

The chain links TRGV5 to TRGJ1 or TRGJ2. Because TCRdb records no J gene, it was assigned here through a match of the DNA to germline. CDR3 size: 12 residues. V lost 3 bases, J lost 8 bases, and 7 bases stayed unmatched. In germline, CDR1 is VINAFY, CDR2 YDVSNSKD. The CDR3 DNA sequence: TGTGCCACCTGGGACCCCGGGGATAAGAAACTCTTT. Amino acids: CATWDPGDKKLF.

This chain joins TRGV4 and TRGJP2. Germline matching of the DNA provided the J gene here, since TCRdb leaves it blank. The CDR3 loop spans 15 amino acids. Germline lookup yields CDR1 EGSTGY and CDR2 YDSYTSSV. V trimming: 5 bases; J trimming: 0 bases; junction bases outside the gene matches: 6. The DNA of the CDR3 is TGTGCCACCTGGGGGGTCGATAGTAGTGATTGGATCAAGACGTTT. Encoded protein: CATWGVDSSDWIKTF.

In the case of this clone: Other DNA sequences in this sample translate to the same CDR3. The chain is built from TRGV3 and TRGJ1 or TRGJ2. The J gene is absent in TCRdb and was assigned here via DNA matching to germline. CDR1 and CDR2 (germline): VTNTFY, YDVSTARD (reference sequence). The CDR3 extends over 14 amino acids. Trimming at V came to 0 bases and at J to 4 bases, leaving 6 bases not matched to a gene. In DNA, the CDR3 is TGTGCCACCTGGGACAGGCCGGGGTATTATAAGAAACTCTTT. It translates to CATWDRPGYYKKLF.

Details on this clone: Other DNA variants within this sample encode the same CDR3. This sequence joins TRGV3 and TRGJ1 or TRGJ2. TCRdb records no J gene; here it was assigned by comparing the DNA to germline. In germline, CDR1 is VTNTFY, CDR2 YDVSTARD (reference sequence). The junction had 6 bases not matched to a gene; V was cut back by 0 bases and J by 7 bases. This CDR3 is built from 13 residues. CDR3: CATWDRGRYKKLF. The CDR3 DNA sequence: TGTGCCACCTGGGACAGGGGTCGGTATAAGAAACTCTTT.

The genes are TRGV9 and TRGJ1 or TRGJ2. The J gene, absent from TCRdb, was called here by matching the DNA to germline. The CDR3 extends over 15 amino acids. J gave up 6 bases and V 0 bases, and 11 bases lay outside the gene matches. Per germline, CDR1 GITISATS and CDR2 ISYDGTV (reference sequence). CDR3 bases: TGTGCCTTGTGGGAGGTGCAAGTCCTCACTTATAAGAAACTCTTT. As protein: CALWEVQVLTYKKLF.

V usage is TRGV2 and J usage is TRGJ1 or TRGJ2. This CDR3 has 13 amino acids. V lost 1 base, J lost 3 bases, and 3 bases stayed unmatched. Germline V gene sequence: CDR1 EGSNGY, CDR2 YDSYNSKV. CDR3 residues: CATWDGSYYKKLF. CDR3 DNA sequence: TGTGCCACCTGGGACGGAAGTTATTATAAGAAACTCTTT.

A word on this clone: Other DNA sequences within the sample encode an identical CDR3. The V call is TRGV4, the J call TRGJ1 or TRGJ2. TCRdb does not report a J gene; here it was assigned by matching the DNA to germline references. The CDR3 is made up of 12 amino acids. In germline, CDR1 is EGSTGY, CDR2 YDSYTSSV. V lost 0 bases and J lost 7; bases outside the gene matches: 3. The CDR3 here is CATWDGRYKKLF. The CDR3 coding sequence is TGTGCCACCTGGGATGGGAGATATAAGAAACTCTTT.

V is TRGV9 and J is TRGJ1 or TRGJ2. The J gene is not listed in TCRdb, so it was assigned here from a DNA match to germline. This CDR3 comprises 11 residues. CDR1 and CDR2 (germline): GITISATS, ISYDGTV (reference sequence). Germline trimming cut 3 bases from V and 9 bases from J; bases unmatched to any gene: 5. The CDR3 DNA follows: TGTGCCTTGTGGGAGTCGGGTAAGAAACTCTTT. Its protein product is CALWESGKKLF.